These T cell receptor beta chains were read from a single sample in a study of beta chain features in type 1 diabetes. TCRdb keeps only in-frame clones here, not all; method: immunoSEQ multiplex PCR. Among approximately 270,000 clones listed, 14% were seen once. The specimen was naive CD4+ T cells from blood. The receptor set was obtained from a man aged 25-45 years with type 1 diabetes. The CDR3 runs from the conserved cysteine through the conserved F or W. D genes are given only for firm matches. The size entry is marked missing in some rows and otherwise reads once, few, many or a size class.

V: TRBV19; size: few; D: TRBD2; length: 17; J: TRBJ2-3; CDR3: CASSSRLAGGGTDTQYF; DNA: TGTGCCAGTAGTTCCCGACTAGCGGGAGGGGGCACAGATACGCAGTATTTT
V: TRBV4-2; size: few; D: -; length: 13; J: TRBJ2-5; CDR3: CASSQDDRETQYF; DNA: TGTGCCAGCAGCCAAGATGATCGGGAGACCCAGTACTTC
V: TRBV15; size: -; D: TRBD1; length: 17; J: TRBJ2-5; CDR3: CATSREIAGGNKETQYF; DNA: TGTGCCACCAGCAGAGAAATAGCAGGGGGCAACAAAGAGACCCAGTACTTC
V: TRBV10-3; size: few; D: -; length: 14; J: TRBJ2-6; CDR3: CAISAGIGANVLTF; DNA: TGTGCCATCAGTGCCGGGATTGGGGCCAACGTCCTGACTTTC
V: TRBV4-3; size: -; D: TRBD2; length: 16; J: TRBJ2-3; CDR3: CASSQVAGGITDTQYF; DNA: TGCGCCAGCAGCCAAGTGGCGGGAGGGATCACAGATACGCAGTATTTT
V: TRBV7-9; size: -; D: -; length: 14; J: TRBJ1-5; CDR3: CASSLWETPQPQHF; DNA: TGTGCCAGCAGCTTATGGGAGACACCTCAGCCCCAGCATTTT
V: TRBV6-4; size: -; D: -; length: 20; J: TRBJ2-6; CDR3: CASSPEAQRAPHSGANVLTF; DNA: TGTGCCAGCAGTCCCGAGGCCCAGCGGGCGCCGCACTCTGGGGCCAACGTCCTGACTTTC
V: TRBV5-1; size: few; D: -; length: 13; J: TRBJ2-5; CDR3: CASSLGQQETQYF; DNA: TGCGCCAGCAGCTTGGGACAGCAAGAGACCCAGTACTTC
V: TRBV6-1; size: -; D: -; length: 14; J: TRBJ2-7; CDR3: CASSYNRGHYEQYF; DNA: TGTGCCAGCAGTTATAACCGCGGCCACTACGAGCAGTACTTC
V: TRBV11-3; size: -; D: -; length: 13; J: TRBJ2-7; CDR3: CASSDSSGDEQYF; DNA: TGTGCCAGCAGTGATAGCTCCGGGGACGAGCAGTACTTC
V: TRBV4-1; size: -; D: -; length: 16; J: TRBJ1-5; CDR3: CASSQDQGTGSWPQHF; DNA: TGCGCCAGCAGCCAAGATCAGGGGACGGGGAGCTGGCCCCAGCATTTT
V: TRBV18; size: few; D: TRBD1; length: 14; J: TRBJ1-2; CDR3: CASSGTDRDYGYTF; DNA: TGTGCCAGCTCAGGGACGGACAGGGACTATGGCTACACCTTC
V: TRBV28; size: -; D: -; length: 13; J: TRBJ2-3; CDR3: CATTPGGTDTQYF; DNA: TGTGCCACCACCCCCGGGGGCACAGATACGCAGTATTTT
V: TRBV28; size: -; D: TRBD1; length: 15; J: TRBJ1-5; CDR3: CASSLDRGFNQPQHF; DNA: TGTGCCAGCAGTCTGGACAGGGGGTTCAATCAGCCCCAGCATTTT
V: TRBV5-1; size: few; D: -; length: 13; J: TRBJ1-2; CDR3: CASSLAESGHYTF; DNA: TGCGCCAGCAGCTTGGCCGAGTCCGGACACTACACCTTC
V: TRBV5-1; size: -; D: -; length: 14; J: TRBJ2-2; CDR3: CASSLGSNTGELFF; DNA: TGCGCCAGCAGCTTGGGGAGTAACACCGGGGAGCTGTTTTTT
V: TRBV4-3; size: few; D: TRBD1; length: 15; J: TRBJ2-1; CDR3: CASSRGQGSYNEQFF; DNA: TGCGCCAGCAGCCGGGGACAGGGGTCCTACAATGAGCAGTTCTTC
V: TRBV7-9; size: -; D: TRBD1; length: 18; J: TRBJ2-7; CDR3: CASSLALVGRGQGYEQYF; DNA: TGTGCCAGCAGCTTAGCGCTAGTAGGTCGTGGACAGGGATACGAGCAGTACTTC
V: TRBV5-1; size: few; D: -; length: 17; J: TRBJ2-1; CDR3: CASSFGLYTGYYNEQFF; DNA: TGCGCCAGCAGCTTCGGGCTTTACACAGGCTACTACAATGAGCAGTTCTTC
V: TRBV28; size: -; D: -; length: 16; J: TRBJ2-1; CDR3: CASSLLLGGRTDEQFF; DNA: TGTGCCAGCAGTTTATTATTGGGGGGTCGTACCGATGAGCAGTTCTTC
V: TRBV5-4; size: few; D: -; length: 12; J: TRBJ2-1; CDR3: CASSVQSNEQFF; DNA: TGTGCCAGCAGCGTACAATCGAATGAGCAGTTCTTC
V: TRBV14; size: -; D: -; length: 14; J: TRBJ2-7; CDR3: CASSRQPSNYEQYF; DNA: TGTGCCAGCAGCCGACAACCTTCTAACTACGAGCAGTACTTC
V: TRBV7-8; size: -; D: -; length: 15; J: TRBJ1-1; CDR3: CASSLDGTPNTEAFF; DNA: TGTGCCAGCAGCTTAGACGGGACACCTAACACTGAAGCTTTCTTT
V: TRBV4-3; size: few; D: TRBD1; length: 17; J: TRBJ1-2; CDR3: CASSQGGQGIGIYGYTF; DNA: TGCGCCAGCAGCCAAGGCGGACAGGGTATAGGAATCTATGGCTACACCTTC